This T cell receptor (beta chain) was documented in a study of control samples from healthy donors and cancer patients. Trimming left V 3 bases short and J 3 bases short, with 5 bases between. The germline CDR1 and CDR2 sequences are LGHNT and FRNRAP. This CDR3 has 12 residues. Profiled with immunoSEQ multiplex PCR; TCRdb holds only in-frame clones, not every one. The sample has some 160,000 clones; roughly 94% are singletons. The sequence was collected from a middle-aged woman in good health. The sample consisted of blood. The chain combines TRBV12-5 with TRBJ1-1; D is undetermined. DNA for the CDR3: TGTGCTAGTGGTTTCCAACACACTGAAGCTTTCTTT. Its translation is CASGFQHTEAFF.